The 27 T cell receptor beta chains reported below all come from one sample, sequenced in a study of T cells after posttransplantation cyclophosphamide. TCRdb's table, derived via immunoSEQ multiplex PCR, lists solely in-frame clones and lacks some. Sampling found 40,000 to 60,000 clones, none seen once. Sequencing was done on a sample of PBMCs. The receptors originated from a man aged 35 to 55 in good health, CMV-negative, and a related stem cell transplant donor.

In its sample, this clone was seen many times. The chain combines TRBV19 with TRBJ2-7; 9 positions agree with TRBD2. Germline-derived CDR1 and CDR2 are LNHDA and SQIVND (reference sequence). The CDR3 loop spans 17 amino acids. J lost 0 bases, V lost 1 base, and 7 bases had no gene match. The CDR3, as DNA: TGTGCCAGTAGTATAGCCCCCTGGCGGGAGGGCTCCTACGAGCAGTACTTC. Translation: CASSIAPWREGSYEQYF.

In this sample, this clone turned up many times. The J gene is TRBJ2-3, the V gene TRBV20-1, with D maybe TRBD1 (6 bases). Germline V CDR1 and CDR2: DFQATT, SNEGSKA (reference sequence). The CDR3 length is 11 residues. Trimming took 3 bases from V and 11 from J, leaving 12 bases between them. This CDR3 reads CSASEGRGQYF. DNA of the CDR3: TGCAGTGCTAGTGAGGGCAGGGGGCAGTATTTT.

The table lists this clone with many counts. V gene TRBV28 combines with J gene TRBJ2-6, with D possibly being TRBD1 (6 bases). With 5 bases removed from V and 0 bases from J, the gap between germline ends came to 17 bases. This CDR3 comprises 18 residues. Germline CDR1 MDHEN, CDR2 SYDVKM. The CDR3 region is CASSNTGFGSSGANVLTF. The CDR3 coding sequence is TGTGCCAGCAGTAATACAGGGTTTGGAAGCTCTGGGGCCAACGTCCTGACTTTC.

In this sample, this clone turned up many times. The chain uses TRBV28 and TRBJ1-5, with 7 bases aligning to TRBD1. Germline V CDR1 and CDR2: MDHEN, SYDVKM. Trimming took 2 bases from V and 4 from J; bases not matched to a gene: 8. CDR3 length: 16 residues. CDR3 sequence reads: CASSLTRTGHNQPQHF. The CDR3, as DNA: TGTGCCAGCAGTTTAACTAGGACAGGACATAATCAGCCCCAGCATTTT. The full variable domain, completed using reference TRBV28 and TRBJ1-5, is DVKVTQSSRYLVKRTGEKVFLECVQDMDHENMFWYRQDPGLGLRLIYFSYDVKMKEKGDIPEGYSVSREKKERFSLILESASTNQTSMYLCASSLTRTGHNQPQHFGDGTRLSIL.

This clone was observed many times. This chain links TRBV28 with TRBJ1-2; weak D call: TRBD1 (5 bases). CDR1 and CDR2 from the germline V gene are MDHEN and SYDVKM. V gave up 2 bases and J gave up 4 bases, with 14 bases separating them. CDR3 length: 15 residues. For the CDR3, the DNA is TGTGCCAGCAGTTTAAGGATAGGGGCCCTCTATGGCTACACCTTC. This codes for CASSLRIGALYGYTF.

This clone was picked up many times. This sequence joins TRBV5-4 and TRBJ1-1; TRBD1 is a possible D gene (5 bases). Germline V gene lookup returns CDR1 SGHNT and CDR2 YYREEE (reference sequence). The CDR3 consists of 15 residues. Trimming pared 4 bases from V and 4 bases from J, leaving 17 bases between. The CDR3 spells CASSRGGSRVTEAFF. The CDR3, as DNA: TGTGCCAGCAGCCGGGGGGGATCTAGGGTCACTGAAGCTTTCTTT.

Ten or more counts support this clone. This chain joins TRBV5-1 and TRBJ2-2, with 9 positions matching TRBD2. The ends lost 4 bases at V and 7 bases at J; junction bases unmatched: 8. Germline CDR1 reads SGHRS; CDR2 reads YFSETQ. This CDR3 spans 15 amino acids. The CDR3 is CASSPRTSVGGELFF. The CDR3 DNA follows: TGCGCCAGCAGCCCAAGGACTAGCGTGGGCGGGGAGCTGTTTTTT.

This clone came up a few times. The V call is TRBV4-2, the J call TRBJ2-5; D is perhaps TRBD1 (6 bases). The J call may be mistaken, given a closer DNA end match to TRBJ2-7. CDR3 length: 15 amino acids. Germline V lookup: CDR1 LGHNA, CDR2 YNFKEQ. CDR3 residues: CASSQVEDRNYEQYF. CDR3 DNA: TGTGCCAGCAGCCAAGTGGAGGACAGAAACTACGAGCAGTACTTC.

This chain links TRBV9 with TRBJ2-1; 10 nucleotides agree with TRBD2. The CDR3 loop spans 16 amino acids. Trimming removed 0 bases from V and 6 bases from J; junction bases left unmatched: 6. The germline V gene encodes CDR1 SGDLS and CDR2 YYNGEE. CDR3 loop: CASSVVPAGGRNEQFF. DNA of the CDR3: TGTGCCAGCAGCGTAGTCCCAGCGGGAGGGCGCAATGAGCAGTTCTTC.

This clone was recorded at least ten times. The chain joins TRBV2 to TRBJ1-3; a possible D gene is TRBD1 (5 bases). The V gene lost 6 bases and the J gene lost 0 bases, with 9 bases spanning the gap. Germline-derived CDR1 and CDR2 are SNHLY and FYNNEI. This CDR3 region has 14 residues. CDR3 nucleotide sequence: TGTGCCAGCAGCGTAGACAGCTCTGGAAACACCATATATTTT. It specifies CASSVDSSGNTIYF.

This clone was observed many times. This chain links TRBV27 with TRBJ2-2; 10 positions match TRBD2. J lost 5 bases, V lost 6 bases, and 6 bases had no gene match. From germline, CDR1 is MNHEY and CDR2 SMNVEV (reference sequence). CDR3 length equals 15 residues. CDR3 sequence reads: CASRGTSALTGELFF. As DNA, the CDR3 is TGTGCCAGCAGGGGGACTAGCGCCTTAACCGGGGAGCTGTTTTTT.

This clone was seen many times. This chain uses TRBV4-1 with TRBJ2-1; TRBD2 matches 7 bases. Germline V gene lookup returns CDR1 MGHRA and CDR2 YSYEKL. The junction had 4 bases not matched to a gene; V was cut back by 3 bases and J by 8 bases. The CDR3 spans 13 residues. The CDR3 DNA sequence: TGCGCCAGCAGCCACAGACTAGCCGATGAGCAGTTCTTC. This translates into CASSHRLADEQFF.

Ten or more counts support this clone. This chain links TRBV19 with TRBJ1-2; D uncertain. The CDR3 is 13 amino acids. Germline lookup yields CDR1 LNHDA and CDR2 SQIVND (reference sequence). V was clipped by 3 bases and J by 8 bases, with 13 bases between them. DNA of the CDR3: TGTGCCAGTAGTATTAGGAGGCAGCAAGGCTACACCTTC. As protein: CASSIRRQQGYTF. Drawing the rest from reference TRBV19 and TRBJ1-2, the complete variable domain is DGGITQSPKYLFRKEGQNVTLSCEQNLNHDAMYWYRQDPGQGLRLIYYSQIVNDFQKGDIAEGYSVSREKKESFPLTVTSAQKNPTAFYLCASSIRRQQGYTFGSGTRLTVV.

This clone was observed at least ten times. This chain links TRBV7-9 with TRBJ2-1; 8 bases align to TRBD1. Unmatched junction bases numbered 10, after V lost 6 bases and J lost 3 bases. CDR1 SEHNR and CDR2 FQNEAQ come from the germline V gene (reference sequence). This CDR3 spans 16 amino acids. CDR3 protein: CASSPGQGEGYNEQFF. CDR3 nucleotide sequence: TGTGCCAGCAGTCCCGGACAGGGTGAAGGCTACAATGAGCAGTTCTTC.

This clone was counted at least ten times. This chain uses TRBV9 with TRBJ2-7; D possibly corresponds to TRBD1 (5 bases). This CDR3 comprises 15 residues. Trimming shortened V by 3 bases and J by 4 bases, and 17 bases separated the two germline ends. CDR1 is SGDLS, CDR2 YYNGEE, per germline. CDR3 residues: CASSESEGVYYEQYF. CDR3 DNA: TGTGCCAGCAGCGAGAGTGAAGGGGTCTATTACGAGCAGTACTTC.

This clone was counted many times. This chain joins TRBV6-5 and TRBJ2-2, with D tentatively TRBD1 (6 bases). Germline V gene lookup returns CDR1 MNHEY and CDR2 SVGAGI. V was cut by 6 bases and J by 5 bases, with 13 bases left in between. There are 14 residues in the CDR3. The CDR3 DNA follows: TGTGCCAGCAGGACCCCCACAGGGACCGGGGAGCTGTTTTTT. Amino acid sequence: CASRTPTGTGELFF.

The sample holds many counts of this clone. This CDR3 reads CASSYRTGDQPQHF. The CDR3 coding sequence is TGTGCCAGCAGTTACCGGACAGGCGATCAGCCCCAGCATTTT. This chain connects TRBV6-6 to TRBJ1-5; 7 nucleotides align to TRBD1. Germline values: CDR1 MNHNY, CDR2 SVGAGI (reference sequence). The ends lost 2 bases at V and 5 bases at J; junction bases unmatched: 3. CDR3 length: 14 amino acids.

This clone was recorded at least ten times. The chain carries TRBV5-4 and TRBJ1-1; D gene unclear. This CDR3 is built from 14 residues. The germline V gene has CDR1 SGHNT and CDR2 YYREEE (reference sequence). V lost 0 bases and J lost 5, with 11 bases in between. The CDR3 sequence: CASSLERETTEAFF. In nucleotides, the CDR3 is TGTGCCAGCAGCTTGGAACGGGAAACGACTGAAGCTTTCTTT. Full variable domain (rest looked up from reference TRBV5-4 and TRBJ1-1): ETGVTQSPTHLIKTRGQQVTLRCSSQSGHNTVSWYQQALGQGPQFIFQYYREEENGRGNFPPRFSGLQFPNYSSELNVNALELDDSALYLCASSLERETTEAFFGQGTRLTVV.

This clone occurred many times. The J gene is TRBJ2-2, the V gene TRBV30; the D gene is possibly TRBD2 (5 bases). The CDR3 totals 14 residues. The V end was cut by 0 bases, the J end by 5 bases, with 10 bases between. Germline V gene data show CDR1 as GTSNPN and CDR2 as SVGIG (reference sequence). CDR3 DNA sequence: TGTGCCTGGAGTGTTGGCGGGCCTACCGGGGAGCTGTTTTTT. This sequence encodes CAWSVGGPTGELFF. Full variable domain (missing parts from reference TRBV30 and TRBJ2-2): SQTIHQWPATLVQPVGSPLSLECTVEGTSNPNLYWYRQAAGRGLQLLFYSVGIGQISSEVPQNLSASRPQDRQFILSSKKLLLSDSGFYLCAWSVGGPTGELFFGEGSRLTVL.

This clone was seen at least ten times. The genes are TRBV5-5 and TRBJ2-7, with 7 bases that match TRBD2. CDR1 and CDR2 (germline): SGHKS, YYEKEE (reference sequence). The CDR3 is 16 amino acids. Unmatched junction bases numbered 8, after V lost 0 bases and J lost 2 bases. The chain's CDR3 is CASSLAGLGGAYEQYF. CDR3 DNA: TGTGCCAGCAGCTTGGCTGGGCTTGGGGGGGCCTACGAGCAGTACTTC.

This clone came up many times. The chain carries TRBV5-1 and TRBJ2-1; tentatively, D is TRBD2 (5 bases). Germline values: CDR1 SGHRS, CDR2 YFSETQ. The CDR3 totals 11 residues. Trimming pared 5 bases from V and 10 bases from J, leaving 10 bases between. This CDR3 reads CASSFASEQFF. The CDR3 bases are TGCGCCAGCAGTTTTGCTAGCGAGCAGTTCTTC. Variable domain in full (rest from reference TRBV5-1 and TRBJ2-1): KAGVTQTPRYLIKTRGQQVTLSCSPISGHRSVSWYQQTPGQGLQFLFEYFSETQRNKGNFPGRFSGRQFSNSRSEMNVSTLELGDSALYLCASSFASEQFFGPGTRLTVL.

This clone was recorded at least ten times. The J gene is TRBJ2-5, the V gene TRBV7-2, with 9 bases matching TRBD2. The CDR3 consists of 15 residues. Germline V gene data show CDR1 as SGHTA and CDR2 as FQGNSA. V was pared by 7 bases and J by 2 bases, with 8 bases of the junction left unmatched. The CDR3 spells CASNVGSGRQETQYF. As DNA, the CDR3 is TGTGCCAGCAACGTAGGGAGCGGGAGGCAAGAGACCCAGTACTTC.

This clone came up many times. V and J are TRBV30 and TRBJ1-4, with D uncertain. CDR3 length: 13 amino acids. The V gene's germline CDR1 is GTSNPN and CDR2 SVGIG (reference sequence). The V end lost 1 base, the J end lost 5 bases, and 8 bases lay between the germline ends. CDR3 sequence (DNA): TGTGCCTGGAGTGAACAGCCGAATGAAAAACTGTTTTTT. Translating it yields CAWSEQPNEKLFF.

This clone was counted ten times or more. V is TRBV7-2 and J is TRBJ1-5; 8 positions agree with TRBD1. CDR1 and CDR2 (germline): SGHTA, FQGNSA. V shed 6 bases, J shed 2 bases, and the junction held 6 bases outside the gene matches. The CDR3 has 15 amino acids. CDR3 bases: TGTGCCAGCAGTTTCCGGGGACAGGGCAATCAGCCCCAGCATTTT. Its protein is CASSFRGQGNQPQHF.

This clone appeared many times. The rearrangement links TRBV27 to TRBJ2-2, with TRBD2 matching 11 bases. Trimming removed 2 bases from V and 8 bases from J; junction bases left unmatched: 16. This CDR3 contains 19 residues. Germline CDR1 and CDR2: MNHEY and SMNVEV (reference sequence). The CDR3 DNA reads as TGTGCCAGCAGTTTAGCCCTGACTAGCGGGACTATCTCTAATGGGGAGCTGTTTTTT. Encoded protein: CASSLALTSGTISNGELFF.

This clone was observed many times. The chain uses TRBV4-2 and TRBJ2-1, with 9 positions matching TRBD1. This CDR3 comprises 15 residues. V was clipped by 1 base and J by 10 bases; unmatched bases: 8. Germline V gene data show CDR1 as LGHNA and CDR2 as YNFKEQ. The CDR3 coding sequence is TGTGCCAGCAGCCAAGCCCGCCGGGACAGGGAGGAGCAGTTCTTC. This sequence encodes CASSQARRDREEQFF.

This clone has a count of ten or more. V is TRBV9 and J is TRBJ2-3, with D unclear. Germline values: CDR1 SGDLS, CDR2 YYNGEE. This CDR3 is 16 amino acids long. V was trimmed by 0 bases and J by 0 bases, leaving 11 bases between them. The CDR3 DNA sequence: TGTGCCAGCAGCGTAGTTGTGGGCCTAAGCACAGATACGCAGTATTTT. Protein product: CASSVVVGLSTDTQYF.